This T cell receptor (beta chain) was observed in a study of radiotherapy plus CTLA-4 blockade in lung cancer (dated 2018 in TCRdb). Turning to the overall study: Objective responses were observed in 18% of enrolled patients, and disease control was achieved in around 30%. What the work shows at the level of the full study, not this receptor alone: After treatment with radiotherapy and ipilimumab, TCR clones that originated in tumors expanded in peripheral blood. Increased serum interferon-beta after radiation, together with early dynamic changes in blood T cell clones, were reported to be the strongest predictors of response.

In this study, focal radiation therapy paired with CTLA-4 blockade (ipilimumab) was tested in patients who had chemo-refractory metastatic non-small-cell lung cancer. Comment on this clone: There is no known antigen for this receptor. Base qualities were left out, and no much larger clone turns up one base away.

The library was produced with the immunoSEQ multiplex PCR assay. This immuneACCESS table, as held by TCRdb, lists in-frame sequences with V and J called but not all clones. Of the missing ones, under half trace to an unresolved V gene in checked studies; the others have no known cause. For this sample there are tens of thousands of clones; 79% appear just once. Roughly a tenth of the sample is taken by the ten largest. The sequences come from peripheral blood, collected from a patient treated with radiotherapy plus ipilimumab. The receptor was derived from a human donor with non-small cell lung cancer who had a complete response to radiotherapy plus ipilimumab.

The CDR3 here reads CASSPWTGEYGYTF. The sequenced DNA is TGCGCCAGCAGCCCCTGGACAGGGGAATATGGCTACACCTTC. This chain joins TRBV4-1 to TRBJ1-2, with 9 bases in between that match TRBD1. From cysteine to phenylalanine, the CDR3 is 14 amino acids long. The DNA shown is the 42-base CDR3, in frame from base 1. Unmatched junction bases come to 5, with V trimmed by 4 bases and J by 5 bases. The germline V gene supplies CDR1 MGHRA and CDR2 YSYEKL.